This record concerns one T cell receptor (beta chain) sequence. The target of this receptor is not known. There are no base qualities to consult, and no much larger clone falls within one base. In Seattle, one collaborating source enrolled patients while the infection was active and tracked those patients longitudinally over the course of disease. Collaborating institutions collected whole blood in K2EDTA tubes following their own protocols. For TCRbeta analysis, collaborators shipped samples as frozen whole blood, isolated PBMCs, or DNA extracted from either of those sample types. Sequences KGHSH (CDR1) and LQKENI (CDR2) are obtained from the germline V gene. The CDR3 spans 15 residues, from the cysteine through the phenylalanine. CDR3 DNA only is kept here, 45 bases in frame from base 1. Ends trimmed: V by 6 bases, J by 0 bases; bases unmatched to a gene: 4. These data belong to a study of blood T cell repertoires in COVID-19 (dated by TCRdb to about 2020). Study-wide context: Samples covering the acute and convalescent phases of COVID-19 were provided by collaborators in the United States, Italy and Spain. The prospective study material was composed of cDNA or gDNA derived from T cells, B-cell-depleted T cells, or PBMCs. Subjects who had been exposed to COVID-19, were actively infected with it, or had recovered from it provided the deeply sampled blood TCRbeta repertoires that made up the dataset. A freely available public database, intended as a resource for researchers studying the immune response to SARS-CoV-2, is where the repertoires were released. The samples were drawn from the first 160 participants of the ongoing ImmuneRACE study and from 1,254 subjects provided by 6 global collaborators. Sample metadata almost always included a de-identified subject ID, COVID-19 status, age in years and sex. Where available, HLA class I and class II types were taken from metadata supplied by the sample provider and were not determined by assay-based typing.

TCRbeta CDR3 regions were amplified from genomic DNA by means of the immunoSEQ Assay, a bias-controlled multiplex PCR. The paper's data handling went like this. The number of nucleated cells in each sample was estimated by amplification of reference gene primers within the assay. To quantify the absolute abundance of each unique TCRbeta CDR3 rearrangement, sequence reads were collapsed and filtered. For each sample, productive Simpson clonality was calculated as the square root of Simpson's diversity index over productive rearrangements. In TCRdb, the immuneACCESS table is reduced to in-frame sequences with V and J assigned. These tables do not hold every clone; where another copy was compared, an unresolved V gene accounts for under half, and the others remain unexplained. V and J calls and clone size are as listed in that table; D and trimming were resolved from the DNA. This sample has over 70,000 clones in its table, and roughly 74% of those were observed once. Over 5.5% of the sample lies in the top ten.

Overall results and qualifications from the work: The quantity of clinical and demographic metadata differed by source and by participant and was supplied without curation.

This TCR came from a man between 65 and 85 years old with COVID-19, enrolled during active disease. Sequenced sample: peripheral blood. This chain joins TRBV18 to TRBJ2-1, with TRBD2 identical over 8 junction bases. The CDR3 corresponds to CASSRGGSSYNEQFF. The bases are TGTGCCAGCTCTCGCGGGGGGAGCTCCTACAATGAGCAGTTCTTC.